This T cell receptor beta chain was captured by sequencing in a study of T cell responses to AZD1222 COVID-19 vaccine (dated by TCRdb to about 2021). A note on the overall study: TCR sequencing was performed for some 250 trial participants, of whom about 200 were given two doses of AZD1222 and roughly 25 were given two doses of MenACWY control vaccine. Trial participants were enrolled by age into subgroups of 18-55, 56-69 and 70-plus years, and around 140, 26 and 57 TCR-sequenced participants, respectively, were included in these subgroups.

The label giving this sample's time point can be read as: about 28 days (+/-7) after the second vaccine dose. Because spike-specific TCR depth and breadth did not differ between the two schedules, AZD1222 recipients who got a second dose at roughly 4 weeks were pooled with those who got a second dose at roughly 12 weeks. Vaccinee samples were obtained from the UK trials COV001 and COV002, which included a single-blind randomized controlled phase 2/3 trial of AZD1222 (ChAdOx1 nCoV-19) in healthy adults. For TCRbeta chain sequencing, PBMC samples from trial participants were taken at day 0 and at day 28 after the second dose. V and J are trimmed by 4 bases and 6 bases, and the gene matches miss 8 bases of the junction. As encoded in the germline V gene, CDR1 is SGHTA while CDR2 is FQGNSA. The cysteine opens and the phenylalanine closes a CDR3 of 15 amino acids. Of the read, only the CDR3 DNA is kept; its 45 bases are in frame from base 1.

The CDR3 regions of human TCRbeta chains were analyzed by immunosequencing. The paper's processing steps were these. TCRs in the repertoires were compared against a reference library of SARS-CoV-2-specific TCRs that had been generated with the MIRA antigen-specificity platform. Breadth meant the fraction of unique TCRs that were SARS-CoV-2-associated, whereas depth meant the fraction of total T cells that were SARS-CoV-2-associated. Using the MIRA data, every spike-specific TCR was mapped to the spike region that the TCR reacted to and assigned to either a CD4 or a CD8 class. Log10-transformed breadth and depth values were compared by one-way ANOVA with Sidak's multiple comparisons tests. TCRdb took over this immuneACCESS table, retaining in-frame rearrangements with V and J assigned. Such tables are incomplete; in checked studies, under half of the missing clones stem from an unresolved V gene, and the remainder is unexplained. V, J and clone size are those of that table, while D and trimming were read from the DNA. The sample data list around 150,000 clones, and 80% to 95% of these were observed just once. Of the sample, 3% to 3.5% falls within the top ten clones.

Overall results and qualifications from the work: Reportedly, close to half of the unique spike-specific TCRs recognized epitopes lying outside the regions that are mutated in the B.1.351 and B.1.1.7 variants. Conclusions about previously exposed vaccinees are limited, since just 5 to 7 AZD1222 recipients were seropositive for SARS-CoV-2 at baseline. In the small 56-69-year group, the increase in depth fell short of significance, most likely because of low power. Because no day 14 peak-response samples were available, repertoires were characterized only after the peak T cell response. Participants were mostly white British and included more females than males, and it was suggested by the authors that clonal diversity may have been underestimated. The vaccine-associated CD4 TCRs covered the entire spike protein, and the dominant responses fell in regions 160-218 and 743-854. Spike-specific TCR breadth and depth rose significantly after two AZD1222 doses compared with day 0 and with MenACWY recipients.

Comment on this clone: What this receptor recognizes is not known. Per-base qualities were not stored, and no clone one base away is much larger.

Sequences were derived from peripheral blood, sampled 28 days after the second AZD1222 dose. The origin of this receptor is an adult who received the AZD1222 COVID-19 vaccine. Recombination connected TRBV7-2 to TRBJ1-2, with 10 junctional bases fitting TRBD1. At the DNA level, the sequence is TGTGCCAGCAGCTCCGGGACAGGGGTAACTAATGGCTACACCTTC. The resulting protein is CASSSGTGVTNGYTF. With the portions outside the CDR3 filled from the reference TRBV7-2 and TRBJ1-2 genes, the complete variable region becomes GAGVSQSPSNKVTEKGKDVELRCDPISGHTALYWYRQSLGQGLEFLIYFQGNSAPDKSGLPSDRFSAERTGGSVSTLTIQRTQQEDSAVYLCASSSGTGVTNGYTFGSGTRLTVV.